The T cell receptor beta chain described here comes from a study of cytomegalovirus exposure and HLA in healthy donors. On the study more broadly: Later analysis reported that the roughly 120 validation repertoires shared the platform of the 600 to 750 first-cohort repertoires. Overall study results and limits: As was reported, the classifier diagnosed cytomegalovirus status with high specificity and sensitivity. Among TCR beta chains, those listed as cytomegalovirus-associated numbered 164.

Between the trimmed V and J ends, which lost 0 bases and 0 bases, there was a span of 12 bases. The CDR3 is 16 residues long. CDR1 and CDR2 from the germline V gene are LNHNV and YYDKDF (reference sequence). The table came from immunoSEQ multiplex PCR; TCRdb's copy has only in-frame clones and leaves some out. In the table there are about 160,000 clones, about nine tenths of which are singletons. With respect to this clone: The antigen is undetermined.

The sequence derives from a man younger than 35 in good health and CMV-seropositive. Material for sequencing was PBMCs. The rearrangement links TRBV15 to TRBJ2-7; possibly TRBD2 for D (5 bases). CDR3 sequence reads: CATSRDLDSISYEQYF. The CDR3 region has the DNA TGTGCCACCAGCAGAGACTTGGACTCCATCTCCTACGAGCAGTACTTC. Complete variable domain (other parts from reference TRBV15 and TRBJ2-7): DAMVIQNPRYQVTQFGKPVTLSCSQTLNHNVMYWYQQKSSQAPKLLFHYYDKDFNNEADTPDNFQSRRPNTSFCFLDIRSPGLGDTAMYLCATSRDLDSISYEQYFGPGTRLTVT.